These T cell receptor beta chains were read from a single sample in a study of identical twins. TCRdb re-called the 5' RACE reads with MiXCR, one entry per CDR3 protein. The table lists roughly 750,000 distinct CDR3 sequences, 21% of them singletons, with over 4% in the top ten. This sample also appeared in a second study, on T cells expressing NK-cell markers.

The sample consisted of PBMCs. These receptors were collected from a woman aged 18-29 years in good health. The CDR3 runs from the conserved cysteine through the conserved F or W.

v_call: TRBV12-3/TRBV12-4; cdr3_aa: CASSLSGTMGTEAFF
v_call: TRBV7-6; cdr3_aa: CASRGGRSGGANVLTF
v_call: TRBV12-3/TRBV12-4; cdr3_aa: CASSRTMIRHF
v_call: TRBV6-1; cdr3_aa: CASSDRNRGLYEQYF
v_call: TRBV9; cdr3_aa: CASTSGSKDTQYF
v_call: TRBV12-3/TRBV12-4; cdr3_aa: CASSPRAGYSATDTQYF
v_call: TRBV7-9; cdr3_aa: CASSWGQGPDTQYF
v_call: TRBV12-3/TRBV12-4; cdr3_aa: CASSSAGGDTDTQYF
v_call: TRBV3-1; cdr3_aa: CASSQGAYYEQYF
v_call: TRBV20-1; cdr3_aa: CSAYRENGELFF
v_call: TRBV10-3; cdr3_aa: CAISTGTHNTGELFF
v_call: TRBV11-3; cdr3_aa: CASSARDDYEQYF
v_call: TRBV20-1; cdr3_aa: CSGFEGALGTEAFF
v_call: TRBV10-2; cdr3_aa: CASSDNDRVSGANVLTF